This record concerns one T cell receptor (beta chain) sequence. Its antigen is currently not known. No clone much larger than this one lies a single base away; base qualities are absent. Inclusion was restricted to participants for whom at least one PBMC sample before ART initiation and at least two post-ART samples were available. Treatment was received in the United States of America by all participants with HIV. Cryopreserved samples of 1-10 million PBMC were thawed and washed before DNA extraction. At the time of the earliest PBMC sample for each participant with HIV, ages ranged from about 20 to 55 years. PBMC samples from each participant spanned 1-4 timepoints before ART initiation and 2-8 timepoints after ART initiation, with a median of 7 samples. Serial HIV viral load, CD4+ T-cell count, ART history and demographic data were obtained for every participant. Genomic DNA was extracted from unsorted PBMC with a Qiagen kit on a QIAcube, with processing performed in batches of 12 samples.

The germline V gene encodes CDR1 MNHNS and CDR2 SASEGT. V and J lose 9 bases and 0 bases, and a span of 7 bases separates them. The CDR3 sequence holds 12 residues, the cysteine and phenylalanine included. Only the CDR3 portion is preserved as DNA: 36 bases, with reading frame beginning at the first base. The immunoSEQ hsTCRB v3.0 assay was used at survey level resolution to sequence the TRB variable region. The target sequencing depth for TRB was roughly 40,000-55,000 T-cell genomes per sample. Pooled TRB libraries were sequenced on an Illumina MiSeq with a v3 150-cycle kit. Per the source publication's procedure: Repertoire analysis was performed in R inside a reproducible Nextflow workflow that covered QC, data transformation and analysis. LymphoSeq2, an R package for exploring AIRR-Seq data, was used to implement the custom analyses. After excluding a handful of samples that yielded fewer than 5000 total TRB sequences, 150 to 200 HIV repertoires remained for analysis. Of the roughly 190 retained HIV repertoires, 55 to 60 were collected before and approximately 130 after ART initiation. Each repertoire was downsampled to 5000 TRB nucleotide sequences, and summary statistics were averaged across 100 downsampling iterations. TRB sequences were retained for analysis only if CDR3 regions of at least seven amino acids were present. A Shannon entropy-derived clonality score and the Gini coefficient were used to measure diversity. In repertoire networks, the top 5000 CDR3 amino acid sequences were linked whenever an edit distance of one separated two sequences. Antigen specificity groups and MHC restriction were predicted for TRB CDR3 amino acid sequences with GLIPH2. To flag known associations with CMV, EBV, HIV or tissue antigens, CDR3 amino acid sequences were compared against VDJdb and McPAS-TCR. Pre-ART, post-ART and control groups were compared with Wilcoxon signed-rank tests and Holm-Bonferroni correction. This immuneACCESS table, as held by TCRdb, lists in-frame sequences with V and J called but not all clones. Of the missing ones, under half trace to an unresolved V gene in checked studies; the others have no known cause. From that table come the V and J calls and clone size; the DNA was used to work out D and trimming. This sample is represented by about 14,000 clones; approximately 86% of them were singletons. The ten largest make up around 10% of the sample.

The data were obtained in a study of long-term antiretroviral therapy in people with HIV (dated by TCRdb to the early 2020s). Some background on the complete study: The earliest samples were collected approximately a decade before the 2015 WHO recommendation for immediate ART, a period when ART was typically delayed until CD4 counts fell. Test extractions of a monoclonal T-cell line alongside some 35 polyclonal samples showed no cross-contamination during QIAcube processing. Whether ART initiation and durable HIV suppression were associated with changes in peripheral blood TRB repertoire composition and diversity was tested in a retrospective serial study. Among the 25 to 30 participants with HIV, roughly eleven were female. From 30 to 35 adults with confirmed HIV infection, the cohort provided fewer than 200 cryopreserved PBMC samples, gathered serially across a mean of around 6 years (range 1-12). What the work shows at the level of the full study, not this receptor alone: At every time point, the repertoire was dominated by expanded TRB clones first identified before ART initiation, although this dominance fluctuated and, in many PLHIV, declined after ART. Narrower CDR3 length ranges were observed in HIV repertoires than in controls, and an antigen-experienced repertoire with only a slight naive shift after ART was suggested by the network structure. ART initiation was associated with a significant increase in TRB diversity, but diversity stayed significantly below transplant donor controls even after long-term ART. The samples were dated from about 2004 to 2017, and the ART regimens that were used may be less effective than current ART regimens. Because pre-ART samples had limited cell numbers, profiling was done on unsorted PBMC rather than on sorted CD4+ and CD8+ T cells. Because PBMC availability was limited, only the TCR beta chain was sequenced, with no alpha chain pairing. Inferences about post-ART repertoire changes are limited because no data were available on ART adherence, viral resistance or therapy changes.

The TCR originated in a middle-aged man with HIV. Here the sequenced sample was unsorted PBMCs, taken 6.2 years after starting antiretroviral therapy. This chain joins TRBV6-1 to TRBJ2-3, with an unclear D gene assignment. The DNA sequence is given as TGTGCCAGTCAGATAAGCACAGATACGCAGTATTTT. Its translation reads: CASQISTDTQYF.